This entry features one T cell receptor beta chain sequence. The antigen is undetermined. The data originate from a study of OX40 agonist ivuxolimab in advanced cancers. Overall study: While on treatment, patients had intravenous ivuxolimab at 0.01 to 10 mg/kg every 2 weeks. The dose-escalation cohort was over 65% male, with a mean age of about 56 years, ranging about 23 to 90.

The study, taken as a whole, reports: CD4+ T cells averaged fewer expanded clones than CD8+ T cells.

Libraries were prepared by immunoSEQ multiplex PCR; TCRdb keeps only in-frame clonotypes and omits some of them. The sample shows 40,000 to 65,000 clones, over 75% of them seen only once. The junction had 4 bases not matched to a gene; V was cut back by 4 bases and J by 3 bases. The CDR3 loop spans 15 amino acids. The germline V gene encodes CDR1 SGHNT and CDR2 YYREEE (reference sequence). The chain links TRBV5-4 to TRBJ2-2; TRBD1 aligns across 9 bases. The clonotype was recovered from an adult with an advanced solid tumor such as melanoma, head and neck, liver or kidney cancer. The sample consisted of CD4+ or CD8+ T cells sorted from blood, taken in a trial of the OX40 agonist ivuxolimab. CDR3 in amino acids: CASSPGQGDTGELFF. The CDR3 DNA follows: TGTGCCAGCAGCCCGGGACAGGGTGACACCGGGGAGCTGTTTTTT.